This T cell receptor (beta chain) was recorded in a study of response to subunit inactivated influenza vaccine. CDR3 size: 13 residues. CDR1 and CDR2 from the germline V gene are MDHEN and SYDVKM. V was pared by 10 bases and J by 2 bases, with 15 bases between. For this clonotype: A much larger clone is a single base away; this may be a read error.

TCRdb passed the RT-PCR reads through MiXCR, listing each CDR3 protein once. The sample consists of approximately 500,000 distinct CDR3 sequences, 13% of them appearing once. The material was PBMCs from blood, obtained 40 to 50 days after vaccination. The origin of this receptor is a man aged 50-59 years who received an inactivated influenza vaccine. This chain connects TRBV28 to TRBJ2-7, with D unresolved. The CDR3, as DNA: TGTGCCATCAGCCCCGGGCTCCCCTACGAGCAGTACTTC. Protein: CAISPGLPYEQYF.